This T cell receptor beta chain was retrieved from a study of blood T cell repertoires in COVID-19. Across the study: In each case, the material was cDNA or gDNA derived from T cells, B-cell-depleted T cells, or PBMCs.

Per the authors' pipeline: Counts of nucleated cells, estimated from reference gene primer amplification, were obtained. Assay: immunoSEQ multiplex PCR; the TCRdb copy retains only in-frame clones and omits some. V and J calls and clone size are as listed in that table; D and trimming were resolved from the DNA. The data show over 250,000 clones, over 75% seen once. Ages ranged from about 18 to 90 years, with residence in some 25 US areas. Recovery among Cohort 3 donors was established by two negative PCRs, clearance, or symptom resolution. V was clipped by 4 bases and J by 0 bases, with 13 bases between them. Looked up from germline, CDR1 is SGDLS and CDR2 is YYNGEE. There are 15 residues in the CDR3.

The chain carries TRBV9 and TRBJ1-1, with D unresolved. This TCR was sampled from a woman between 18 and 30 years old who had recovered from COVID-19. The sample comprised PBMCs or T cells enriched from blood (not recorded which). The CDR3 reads CASSLGGRMNTEAFF. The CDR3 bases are TGTGCCAGCAGCCTTGGAGGTCGAATGAACACTGAAGCTTTCTTT. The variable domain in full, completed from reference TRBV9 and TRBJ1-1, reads DSGVTQTPKHLITATGQRVTLRCSPRSGDLSVYWYQQSLDQGLQFLIQYYNGEERAKGNILERFSAQQFPDLHSELNLSSLELGDSALYFCASSLGGRMNTEAFFGQGTRLTVV.